Below are 2 T cell receptor beta chains sequenced from a single sample in a study of Graves' ophthalmopathy and Graves' hyperthyroidism. CDR3 regions of TCR beta were amplified from RNA transcripts. Following a first-round RT-PCR that used HTBI primers, a second-round multiplex PCR was carried out. Using its own MiXCR run on the multiplex PCR reads, TCRdb lists one record per CDR3 protein. The data hold around 1.1 million distinct CDR3 sequences, with about 35% observed a single time. Specimen: peripheral blood or thyroid tissue (not recorded which). All receptors come from an adult man with Graves' hyperthyroidism.

The gene calls are TRBV2 and TRBJ2-2; D not resolved. Trimming removed 2 bases at V and 3 bases at J, with 10 bases between. Germline CDR1 is SNHLY and CDR2 is FYNNEI. The CDR3 runs 15 residues. This CDR3 is CASSERPVDTGELFF. The CDR3 region has the DNA TGTGCCAGCAGTGAACGTCCGGTCGACACCGGGGAGCTGTTTTTT.

This clonotype came up many times. The chain has TRBV4-3 and TRBJ1-1, with TRBD1 identical over 8 bases. The CDR3 spans 14 residues. The germline V gene encodes CDR1 LGHNA and CDR2 YSLEER. After removal of 3 bases from V and 4 bases from J, the junction contained 4 bases not matched to a gene. CDR3 protein: CASSHRTGSTEAFF. The DNA of the CDR3 is TGCGCCAGCAGCCACAGGACAGGGAGCACTGAAGCTTTCTTT.